The source of this T cell receptor (beta chain) is a study of blood T cell repertoires in COVID-19. About the research overall: The United States, Italy and Spain were the sources of the acute and convalescent COVID-19 samples. T cells, B-cell-depleted T cells, or PBMCs provided the cDNA or gDNA that served as material.

The method was immunoSEQ multiplex PCR; TCRdb's version includes in-frame clones alone and lacks a portion of them. This sample has approximately 260,000 clones; about 91% occur once, and the top ten carry 4% to 5%. Trimming took 0 bases from V and 9 from J, leaving 18 bases between them. Germline V gene lookup returns CDR1 MGHRA and CDR2 YSYEKL. The CDR3 runs 15 residues. The source material was peripheral blood. The chain uses TRBV4-1 and TRBJ2-7, with D perhaps TRBD2 (6 bases). The sequence came from a woman between 40 and 50 years old who had recovered from COVID-19. The CDR3 loop is CASSQDPFYGGVQYF. The CDR3 bases are TGCGCCAGCAGCCAAGATCCATTTTACGGAGGGGTGCAGTACTTC.